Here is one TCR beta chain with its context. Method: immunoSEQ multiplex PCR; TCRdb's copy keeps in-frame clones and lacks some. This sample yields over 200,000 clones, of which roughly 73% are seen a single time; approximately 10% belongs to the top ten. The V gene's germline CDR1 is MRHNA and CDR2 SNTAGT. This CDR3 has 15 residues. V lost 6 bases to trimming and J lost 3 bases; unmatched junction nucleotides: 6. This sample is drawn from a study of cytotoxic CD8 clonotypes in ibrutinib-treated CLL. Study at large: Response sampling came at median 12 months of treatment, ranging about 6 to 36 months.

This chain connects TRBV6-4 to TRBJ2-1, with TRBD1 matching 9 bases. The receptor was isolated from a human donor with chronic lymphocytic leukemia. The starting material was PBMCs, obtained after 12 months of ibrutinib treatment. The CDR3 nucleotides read TGTGCCAGCAGCGCCGGGACAGGGAGCTACAATGAGCAGTTCTTC. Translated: CASSAGTGSYNEQFF.